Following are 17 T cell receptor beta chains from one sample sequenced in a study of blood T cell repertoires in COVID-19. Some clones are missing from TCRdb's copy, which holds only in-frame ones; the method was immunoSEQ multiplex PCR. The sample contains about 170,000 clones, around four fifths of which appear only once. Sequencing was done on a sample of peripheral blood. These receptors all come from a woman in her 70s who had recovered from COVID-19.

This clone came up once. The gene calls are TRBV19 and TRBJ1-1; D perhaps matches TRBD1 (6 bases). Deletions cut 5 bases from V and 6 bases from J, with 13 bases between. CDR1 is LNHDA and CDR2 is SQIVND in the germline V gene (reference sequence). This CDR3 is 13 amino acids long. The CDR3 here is CASSPQGPAEAFF. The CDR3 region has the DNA TGTGCCAGTAGTCCCCAGGGGCCCGCTGAAGCTTTCTTT.

The CDR3 DNA sequence: TGTGCCAGCAGCTTAGGTCCGGCGGGGACTGAAGCTTTCTTT. The encoded protein is CASSLGPAGTEAFF. This chain links TRBV11-3 with TRBJ1-1; D uncertain. Germline loops: CDR1 SGHNT, CDR2 YENEEA. The CDR3 has 14 residues. V was pared by 1 base and J by 5 bases, with 11 bases between. Combining the CDR3 with reference TRBV11-3 and TRBJ1-1 gives the whole variable domain EAGVVQSPRYKIIEKKQPVAFWCNPISGHNTLYWYLQNLGQGPELLIRYENEEAVDDSQLPKDRFSAERLKGVDSTLKIQPAELGDSAVYLCASSLGPAGTEAFFGQGTRLTVV.

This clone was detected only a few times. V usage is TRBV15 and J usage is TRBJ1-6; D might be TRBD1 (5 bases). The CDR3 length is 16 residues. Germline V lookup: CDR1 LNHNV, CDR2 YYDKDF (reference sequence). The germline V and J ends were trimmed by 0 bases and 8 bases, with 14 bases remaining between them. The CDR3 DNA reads TGTGCCACCAGCAGAGATAAGGCAGGGAACCATTCACCCCTCCACTTT. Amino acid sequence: CATSRDKAGNHSPLHF.

In DNA, the CDR3 is TGTGCCAGCAGCCCAAGCGGGAGGGCCTACAATGAGCAGTTCTTC. Residues: CASSPSGRAYNEQFF. The J gene is TRBJ2-1, the V gene TRBV3-1 (or the pseudogene TRBV3-2); TRBD2 matches 10 bases. Germline-derived CDR1 and CDR2 are LGHDT and YNNKEL (reference sequence). The CDR3 is made up of 15 amino acids. V dropped 4 bases and J dropped 2; count of bases not matched to a gene: 2.

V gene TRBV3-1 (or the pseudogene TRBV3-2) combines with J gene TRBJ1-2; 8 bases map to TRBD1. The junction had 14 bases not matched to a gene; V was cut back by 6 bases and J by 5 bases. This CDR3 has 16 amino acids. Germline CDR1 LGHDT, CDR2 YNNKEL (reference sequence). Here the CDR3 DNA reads TGTGCCAGCAGTCCAGGCTGGCAGGGGGCCCGGTATGGCTACACCTTC. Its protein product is CASSPGWQGARYGYTF.

The CDR3 region is CASSLAPPGQGGADTQYF. The DNA for the CDR3 is TGTGCCAGCAGCCTCGCCCCACCGGGACAGGGTGGGGCAGATACGCAGTATTTT. The rearrangement links TRBV7-3 to TRBJ2-3, with TRBD1 matching 9 bases. The CDR3 totals 18 residues. After removal of 5 bases from V and 4 bases from J, the junction contained 16 bases not matched to a gene. Per the germline V gene, CDR1 is SGHTA and CDR2 is FQGTGA.

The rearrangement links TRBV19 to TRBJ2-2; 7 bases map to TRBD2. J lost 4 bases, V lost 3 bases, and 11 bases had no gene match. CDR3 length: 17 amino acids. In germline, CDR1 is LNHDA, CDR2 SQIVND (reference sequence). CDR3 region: CASSMGLGGSSTGELFF. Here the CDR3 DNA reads TGTGCCAGTAGTATGGGACTCGGCGGGAGTAGCACCGGGGAGCTGTTTTTT.

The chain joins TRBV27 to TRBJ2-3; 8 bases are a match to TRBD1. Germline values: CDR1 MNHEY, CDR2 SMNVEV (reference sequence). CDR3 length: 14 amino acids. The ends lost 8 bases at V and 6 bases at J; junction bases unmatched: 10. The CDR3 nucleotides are TGTGCCAGCGCTCAGGGGGCTGGTGGGGATACGCAGTATTTT. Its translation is CASAQGAGGDTQYF.

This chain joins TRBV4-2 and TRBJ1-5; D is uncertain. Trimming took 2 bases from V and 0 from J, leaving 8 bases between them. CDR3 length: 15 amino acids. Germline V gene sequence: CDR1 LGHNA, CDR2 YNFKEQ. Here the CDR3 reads CASSQTLHSNQPQHF. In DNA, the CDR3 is TGTGCCAGCAGCCAAACGTTACATAGCAATCAGCCCCAGCATTTT.

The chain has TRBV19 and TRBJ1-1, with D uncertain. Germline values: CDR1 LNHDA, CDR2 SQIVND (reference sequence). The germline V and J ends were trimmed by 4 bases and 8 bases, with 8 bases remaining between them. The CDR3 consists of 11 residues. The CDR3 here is CASSTGLEAFF. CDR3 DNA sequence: TGTGCCAGTAGTACTGGACTGGAAGCTTTCTTT.

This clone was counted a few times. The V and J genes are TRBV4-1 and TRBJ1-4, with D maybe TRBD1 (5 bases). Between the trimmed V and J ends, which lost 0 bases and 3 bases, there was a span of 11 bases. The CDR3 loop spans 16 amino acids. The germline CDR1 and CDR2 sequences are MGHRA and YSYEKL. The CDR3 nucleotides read TGCGCCAGCAGCCAAGACGCCATCAGGGCTAATGAAAAACTGTTTTTT. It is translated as CASSQDAIRANEKLFF.

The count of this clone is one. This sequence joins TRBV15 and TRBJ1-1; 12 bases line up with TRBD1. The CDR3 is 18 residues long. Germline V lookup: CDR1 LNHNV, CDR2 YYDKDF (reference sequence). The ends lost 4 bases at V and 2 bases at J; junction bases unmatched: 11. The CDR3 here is CATSKGGTGGRHNTEAFF. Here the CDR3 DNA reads TGTGCCACCAGCAAAGGGGGGACAGGGGGCAGGCATAACACTGAAGCTTTCTTT.

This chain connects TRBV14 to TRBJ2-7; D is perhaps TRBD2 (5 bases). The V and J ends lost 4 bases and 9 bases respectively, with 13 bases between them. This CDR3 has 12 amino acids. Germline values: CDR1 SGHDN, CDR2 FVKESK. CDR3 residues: CASSPRGRGQYF. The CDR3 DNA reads TGTGCCAGCAGCCCCCGGGGTCGGGGGCAGTACTTC.

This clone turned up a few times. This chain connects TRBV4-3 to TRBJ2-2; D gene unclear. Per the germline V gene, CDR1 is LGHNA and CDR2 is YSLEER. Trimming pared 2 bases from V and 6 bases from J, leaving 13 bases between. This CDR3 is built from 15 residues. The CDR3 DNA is TGCGCCAGCAGCCAATTTCCGTCGCAGGCCGGGGAGCTGTTTTTT. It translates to CASSQFPSQAGELFF.

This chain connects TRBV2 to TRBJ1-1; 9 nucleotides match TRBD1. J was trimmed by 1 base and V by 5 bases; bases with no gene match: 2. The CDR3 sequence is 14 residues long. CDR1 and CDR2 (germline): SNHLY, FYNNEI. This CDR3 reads CASSPGQGNTEAFF. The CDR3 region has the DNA TGTGCCAGCAGTCCGGGACAGGGGAACACTGAAGCTTTCTTT.

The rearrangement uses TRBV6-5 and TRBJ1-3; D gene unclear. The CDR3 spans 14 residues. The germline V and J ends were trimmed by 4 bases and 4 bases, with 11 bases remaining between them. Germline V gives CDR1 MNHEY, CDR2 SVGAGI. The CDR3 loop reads CASSSVTSGNTIYF. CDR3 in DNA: TGTGCCAGCAGTTCGGTGACATCCGGAAACACCATATATTTT.

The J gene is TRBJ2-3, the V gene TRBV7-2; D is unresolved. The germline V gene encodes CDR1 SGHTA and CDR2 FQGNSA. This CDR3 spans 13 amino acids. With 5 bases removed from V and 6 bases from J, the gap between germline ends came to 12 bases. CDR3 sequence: CASSAPPRDTQYF. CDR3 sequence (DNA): TGTGCCAGCAGCGCCCCCCCCCGGGATACGCAGTATTTT.